Sequencing of this T cell receptor beta chain was carried out in a study of T cell repertoires in cytomegalovirus infection. Across the whole study: From public TCR beta signatures came an indication of both CMV infection and matching HLA type. Study-level results: Adding up the frequency of public TCR beta families identified people who carried CMV plus the relevant HLA. There were HLA-C-restricted CMV-specific TCR beta clonotypes dominating the ex vivo response.

This CDR3 is 12 amino acids long. Germline V gene data show CDR1 as LNHDA and CDR2 as SQIVND (reference sequence). With 5 bases removed from V and 9 bases from J, the gap between germline ends came to 13 bases. This clonotype was recorded many times. Its specificity is unknown. TCRdb ran MiXCR on the reads and lists one entry per CDR3 protein. The table shows roughly 250,000 distinct CDR3 sequences, with approximately 13% occurring only once. The sample was PBMCs. This TCR came from a human donor in good health (CMV status not recorded). Some clones in this sample may be carry-over from other donors' samples. The V call is TRBV19, the J call TRBJ1-1; D uncertain. The CDR3 is CASSEGSTQAFF. CDR3 DNA: TGTGCCAGTAGTGAAGGCTCAACCCAAGCTTTCTTT.